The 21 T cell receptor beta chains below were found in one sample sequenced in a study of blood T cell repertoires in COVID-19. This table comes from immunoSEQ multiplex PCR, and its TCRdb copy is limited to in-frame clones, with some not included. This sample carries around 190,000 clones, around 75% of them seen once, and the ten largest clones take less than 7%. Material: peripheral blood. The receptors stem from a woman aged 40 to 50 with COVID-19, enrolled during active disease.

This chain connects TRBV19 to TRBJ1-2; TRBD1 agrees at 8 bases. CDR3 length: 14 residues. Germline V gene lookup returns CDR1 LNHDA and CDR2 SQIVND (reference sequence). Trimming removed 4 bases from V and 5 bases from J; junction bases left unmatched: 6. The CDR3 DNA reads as TGTGCCAGTAGTACCGGACAGGGTTGGTATGGCTACACCTTC. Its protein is CASSTGQGWYGYTF.

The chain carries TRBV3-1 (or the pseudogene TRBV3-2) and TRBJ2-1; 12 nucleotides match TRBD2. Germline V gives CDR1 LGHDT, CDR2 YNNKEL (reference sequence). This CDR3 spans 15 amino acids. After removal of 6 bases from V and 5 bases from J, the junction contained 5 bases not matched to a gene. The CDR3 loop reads CASSLAGGPNNEQFF. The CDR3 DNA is TGTGCCAGCAGTCTAGCGGGGGGGCCGAACAATGAGCAGTTCTTC.

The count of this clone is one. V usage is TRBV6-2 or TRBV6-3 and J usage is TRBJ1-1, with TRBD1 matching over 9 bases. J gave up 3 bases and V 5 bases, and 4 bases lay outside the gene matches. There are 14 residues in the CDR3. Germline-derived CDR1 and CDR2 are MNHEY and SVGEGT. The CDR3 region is CASSQQGADTEAFF. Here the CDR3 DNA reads TGTGCCAGCAGTCAACAGGGGGCTGACACTGAAGCTTTCTTT.

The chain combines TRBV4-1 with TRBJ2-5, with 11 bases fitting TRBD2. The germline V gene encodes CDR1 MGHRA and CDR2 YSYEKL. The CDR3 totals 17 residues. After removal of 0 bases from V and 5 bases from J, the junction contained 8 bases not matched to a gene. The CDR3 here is CASSQDRASGGSETQYF. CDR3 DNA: TGCGCCAGCAGCCAAGATCGGGCTAGCGGGGGGTCGGAGACCCAGTACTTC.

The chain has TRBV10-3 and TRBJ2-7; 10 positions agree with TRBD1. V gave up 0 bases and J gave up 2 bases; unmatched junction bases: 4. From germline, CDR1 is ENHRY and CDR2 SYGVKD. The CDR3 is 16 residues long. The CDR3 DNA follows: TGTGCCATCAGTGAGTCCAGGGACAGGGGAACCTACGAGCAGTACTTC. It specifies CAISESRDRGTYEQYF.

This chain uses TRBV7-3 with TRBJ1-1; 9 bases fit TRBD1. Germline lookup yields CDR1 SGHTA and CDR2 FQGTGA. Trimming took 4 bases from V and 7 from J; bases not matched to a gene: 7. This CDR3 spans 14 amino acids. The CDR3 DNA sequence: TGTGCCAGCAGCTCGGGACAGGGCCGTATTGAAGCTTTCTTT. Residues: CASSSGQGRIEAFF.

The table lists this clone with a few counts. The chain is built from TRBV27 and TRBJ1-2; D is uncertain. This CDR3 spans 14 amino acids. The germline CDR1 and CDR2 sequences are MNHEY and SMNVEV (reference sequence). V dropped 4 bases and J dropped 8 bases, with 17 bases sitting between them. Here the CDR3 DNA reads TGTGCCAGCAGTTACACCGGGCCCAGGAGGGGCTACACCTTC. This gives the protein CASSYTGPRRGYTF.

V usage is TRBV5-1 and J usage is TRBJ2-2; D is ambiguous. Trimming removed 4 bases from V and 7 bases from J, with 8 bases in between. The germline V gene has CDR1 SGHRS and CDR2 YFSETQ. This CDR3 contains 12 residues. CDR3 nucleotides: TGCGCCAGCAGCACAGACGGCGGGGAGCTGTTTTTT. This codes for CASSTDGGELFF.

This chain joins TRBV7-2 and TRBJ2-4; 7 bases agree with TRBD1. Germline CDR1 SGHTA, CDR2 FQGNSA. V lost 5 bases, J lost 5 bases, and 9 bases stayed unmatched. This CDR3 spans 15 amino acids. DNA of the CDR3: TGTGCCAGCAGCCTCACCGGGACAGCAGAAAACATTCAGTACTTC. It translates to CASSLTGTAENIQYF.

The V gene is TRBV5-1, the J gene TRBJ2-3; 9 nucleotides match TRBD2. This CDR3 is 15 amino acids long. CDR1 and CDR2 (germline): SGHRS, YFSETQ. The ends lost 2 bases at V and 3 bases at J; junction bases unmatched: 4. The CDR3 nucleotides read TGCGCCAGCAGCTTCAGCGGGGGGATGACAGATACGCAGTATTTT. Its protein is CASSFSGGMTDTQYF. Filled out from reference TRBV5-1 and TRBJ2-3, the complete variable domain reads KAGVTQTPRYLIKTRGQQVTLSCSPISGHRSVSWYQQTPGQGLQFLFEYFSETQRNKGNFPGRFSGRQFSNSRSEMNVSTLELGDSALYLCASSFSGGMTDTQYFGPGTRLTVL.

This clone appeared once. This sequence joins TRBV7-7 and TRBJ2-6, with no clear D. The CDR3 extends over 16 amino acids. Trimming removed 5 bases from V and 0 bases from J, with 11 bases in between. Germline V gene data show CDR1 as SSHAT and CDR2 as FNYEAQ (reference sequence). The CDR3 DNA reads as TGTGCCAGCAGCCCGCGCCAACTCTCTGGGGCCAACGTCCTGACTTTC. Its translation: CASSPRQLSGANVLTF.

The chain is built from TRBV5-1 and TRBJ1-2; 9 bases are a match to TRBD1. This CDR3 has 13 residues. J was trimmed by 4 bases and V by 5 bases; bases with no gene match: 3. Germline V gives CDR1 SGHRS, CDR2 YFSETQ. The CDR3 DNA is TGCGCCAGCAGTTCGGACAGGGGCTATGGCTACACCTTC. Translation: CASSSDRGYGYTF.

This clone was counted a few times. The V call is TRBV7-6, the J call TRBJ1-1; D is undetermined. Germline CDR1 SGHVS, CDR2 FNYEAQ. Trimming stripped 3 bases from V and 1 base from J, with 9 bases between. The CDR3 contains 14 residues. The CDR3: CASSLGTSNTEAFF. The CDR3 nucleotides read TGTGCCAGCAGCTTGGGCACCTCGAACACTGAAGCTTTCTTT.

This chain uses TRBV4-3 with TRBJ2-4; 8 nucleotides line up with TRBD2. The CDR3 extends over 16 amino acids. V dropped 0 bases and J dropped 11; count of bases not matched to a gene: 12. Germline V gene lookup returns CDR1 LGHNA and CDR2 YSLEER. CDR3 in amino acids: CASSQEPAGAPSLQYF. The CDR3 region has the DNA TGCGCCAGCAGCCAAGAGCCAGCGGGGGCCCCTTCTCTTCAGTACTTC.

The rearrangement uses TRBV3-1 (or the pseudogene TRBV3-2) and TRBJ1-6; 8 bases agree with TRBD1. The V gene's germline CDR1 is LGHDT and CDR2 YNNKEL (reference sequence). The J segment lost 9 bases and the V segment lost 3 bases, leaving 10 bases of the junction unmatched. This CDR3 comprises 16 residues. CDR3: CASSQEDRGESSPLHF. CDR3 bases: TGTGCCAGCAGCCAGGAAGACAGGGGCGAGAGTTCACCCCTCCACTTT.

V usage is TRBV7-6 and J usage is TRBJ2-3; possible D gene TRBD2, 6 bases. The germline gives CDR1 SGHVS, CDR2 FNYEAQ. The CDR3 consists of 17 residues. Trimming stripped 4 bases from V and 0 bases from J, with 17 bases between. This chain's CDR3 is CASSYLGGASSTDTQYF. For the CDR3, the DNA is TGTGCCAGCAGCTACCTGGGGGGAGCCTCTAGCACAGATACGCAGTATTTT.

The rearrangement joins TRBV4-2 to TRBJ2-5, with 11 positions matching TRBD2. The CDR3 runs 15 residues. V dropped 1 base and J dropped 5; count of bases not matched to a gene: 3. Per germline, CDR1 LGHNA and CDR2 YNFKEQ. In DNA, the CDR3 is TGTGCCAGCAGCCAAGCTCTAGCGGGAGGCGAGACCCAGTACTTC. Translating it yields CASSQALAGGETQYF.

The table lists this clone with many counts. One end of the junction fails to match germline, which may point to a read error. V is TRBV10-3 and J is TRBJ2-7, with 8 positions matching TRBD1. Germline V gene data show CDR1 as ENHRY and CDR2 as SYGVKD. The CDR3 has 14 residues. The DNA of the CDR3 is TGCGCCGCCACCGAACGGACAGGGAGCTTCGAGCAGTACTTC. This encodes CAATERTGSFEQYF.

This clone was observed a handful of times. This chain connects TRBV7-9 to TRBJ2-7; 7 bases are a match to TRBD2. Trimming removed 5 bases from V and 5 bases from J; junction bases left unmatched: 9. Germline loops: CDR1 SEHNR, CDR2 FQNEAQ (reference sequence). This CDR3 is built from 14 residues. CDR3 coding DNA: TGTGCCAGCAGCCTCGGGACGGCGGGGGACGAGCAGTACTTC. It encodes CASSLGTAGDEQYF.

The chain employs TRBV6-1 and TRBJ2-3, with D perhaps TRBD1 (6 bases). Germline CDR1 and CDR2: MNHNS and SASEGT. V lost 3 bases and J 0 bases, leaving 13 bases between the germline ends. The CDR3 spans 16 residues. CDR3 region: CASSDVQGASTDTQYF. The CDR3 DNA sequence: TGTGCCAGCAGTGATGTACAGGGAGCTAGCACAGATACGCAGTATTTT.

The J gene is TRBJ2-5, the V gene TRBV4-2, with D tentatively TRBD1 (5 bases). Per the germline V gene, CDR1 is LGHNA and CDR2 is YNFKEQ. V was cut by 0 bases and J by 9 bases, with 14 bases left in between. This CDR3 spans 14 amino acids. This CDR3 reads CASSQEKGRQAQYF. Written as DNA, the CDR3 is TGTGCCAGCAGCCAAGAGAAGGGGCGGCAGGCCCAGTACTTC.